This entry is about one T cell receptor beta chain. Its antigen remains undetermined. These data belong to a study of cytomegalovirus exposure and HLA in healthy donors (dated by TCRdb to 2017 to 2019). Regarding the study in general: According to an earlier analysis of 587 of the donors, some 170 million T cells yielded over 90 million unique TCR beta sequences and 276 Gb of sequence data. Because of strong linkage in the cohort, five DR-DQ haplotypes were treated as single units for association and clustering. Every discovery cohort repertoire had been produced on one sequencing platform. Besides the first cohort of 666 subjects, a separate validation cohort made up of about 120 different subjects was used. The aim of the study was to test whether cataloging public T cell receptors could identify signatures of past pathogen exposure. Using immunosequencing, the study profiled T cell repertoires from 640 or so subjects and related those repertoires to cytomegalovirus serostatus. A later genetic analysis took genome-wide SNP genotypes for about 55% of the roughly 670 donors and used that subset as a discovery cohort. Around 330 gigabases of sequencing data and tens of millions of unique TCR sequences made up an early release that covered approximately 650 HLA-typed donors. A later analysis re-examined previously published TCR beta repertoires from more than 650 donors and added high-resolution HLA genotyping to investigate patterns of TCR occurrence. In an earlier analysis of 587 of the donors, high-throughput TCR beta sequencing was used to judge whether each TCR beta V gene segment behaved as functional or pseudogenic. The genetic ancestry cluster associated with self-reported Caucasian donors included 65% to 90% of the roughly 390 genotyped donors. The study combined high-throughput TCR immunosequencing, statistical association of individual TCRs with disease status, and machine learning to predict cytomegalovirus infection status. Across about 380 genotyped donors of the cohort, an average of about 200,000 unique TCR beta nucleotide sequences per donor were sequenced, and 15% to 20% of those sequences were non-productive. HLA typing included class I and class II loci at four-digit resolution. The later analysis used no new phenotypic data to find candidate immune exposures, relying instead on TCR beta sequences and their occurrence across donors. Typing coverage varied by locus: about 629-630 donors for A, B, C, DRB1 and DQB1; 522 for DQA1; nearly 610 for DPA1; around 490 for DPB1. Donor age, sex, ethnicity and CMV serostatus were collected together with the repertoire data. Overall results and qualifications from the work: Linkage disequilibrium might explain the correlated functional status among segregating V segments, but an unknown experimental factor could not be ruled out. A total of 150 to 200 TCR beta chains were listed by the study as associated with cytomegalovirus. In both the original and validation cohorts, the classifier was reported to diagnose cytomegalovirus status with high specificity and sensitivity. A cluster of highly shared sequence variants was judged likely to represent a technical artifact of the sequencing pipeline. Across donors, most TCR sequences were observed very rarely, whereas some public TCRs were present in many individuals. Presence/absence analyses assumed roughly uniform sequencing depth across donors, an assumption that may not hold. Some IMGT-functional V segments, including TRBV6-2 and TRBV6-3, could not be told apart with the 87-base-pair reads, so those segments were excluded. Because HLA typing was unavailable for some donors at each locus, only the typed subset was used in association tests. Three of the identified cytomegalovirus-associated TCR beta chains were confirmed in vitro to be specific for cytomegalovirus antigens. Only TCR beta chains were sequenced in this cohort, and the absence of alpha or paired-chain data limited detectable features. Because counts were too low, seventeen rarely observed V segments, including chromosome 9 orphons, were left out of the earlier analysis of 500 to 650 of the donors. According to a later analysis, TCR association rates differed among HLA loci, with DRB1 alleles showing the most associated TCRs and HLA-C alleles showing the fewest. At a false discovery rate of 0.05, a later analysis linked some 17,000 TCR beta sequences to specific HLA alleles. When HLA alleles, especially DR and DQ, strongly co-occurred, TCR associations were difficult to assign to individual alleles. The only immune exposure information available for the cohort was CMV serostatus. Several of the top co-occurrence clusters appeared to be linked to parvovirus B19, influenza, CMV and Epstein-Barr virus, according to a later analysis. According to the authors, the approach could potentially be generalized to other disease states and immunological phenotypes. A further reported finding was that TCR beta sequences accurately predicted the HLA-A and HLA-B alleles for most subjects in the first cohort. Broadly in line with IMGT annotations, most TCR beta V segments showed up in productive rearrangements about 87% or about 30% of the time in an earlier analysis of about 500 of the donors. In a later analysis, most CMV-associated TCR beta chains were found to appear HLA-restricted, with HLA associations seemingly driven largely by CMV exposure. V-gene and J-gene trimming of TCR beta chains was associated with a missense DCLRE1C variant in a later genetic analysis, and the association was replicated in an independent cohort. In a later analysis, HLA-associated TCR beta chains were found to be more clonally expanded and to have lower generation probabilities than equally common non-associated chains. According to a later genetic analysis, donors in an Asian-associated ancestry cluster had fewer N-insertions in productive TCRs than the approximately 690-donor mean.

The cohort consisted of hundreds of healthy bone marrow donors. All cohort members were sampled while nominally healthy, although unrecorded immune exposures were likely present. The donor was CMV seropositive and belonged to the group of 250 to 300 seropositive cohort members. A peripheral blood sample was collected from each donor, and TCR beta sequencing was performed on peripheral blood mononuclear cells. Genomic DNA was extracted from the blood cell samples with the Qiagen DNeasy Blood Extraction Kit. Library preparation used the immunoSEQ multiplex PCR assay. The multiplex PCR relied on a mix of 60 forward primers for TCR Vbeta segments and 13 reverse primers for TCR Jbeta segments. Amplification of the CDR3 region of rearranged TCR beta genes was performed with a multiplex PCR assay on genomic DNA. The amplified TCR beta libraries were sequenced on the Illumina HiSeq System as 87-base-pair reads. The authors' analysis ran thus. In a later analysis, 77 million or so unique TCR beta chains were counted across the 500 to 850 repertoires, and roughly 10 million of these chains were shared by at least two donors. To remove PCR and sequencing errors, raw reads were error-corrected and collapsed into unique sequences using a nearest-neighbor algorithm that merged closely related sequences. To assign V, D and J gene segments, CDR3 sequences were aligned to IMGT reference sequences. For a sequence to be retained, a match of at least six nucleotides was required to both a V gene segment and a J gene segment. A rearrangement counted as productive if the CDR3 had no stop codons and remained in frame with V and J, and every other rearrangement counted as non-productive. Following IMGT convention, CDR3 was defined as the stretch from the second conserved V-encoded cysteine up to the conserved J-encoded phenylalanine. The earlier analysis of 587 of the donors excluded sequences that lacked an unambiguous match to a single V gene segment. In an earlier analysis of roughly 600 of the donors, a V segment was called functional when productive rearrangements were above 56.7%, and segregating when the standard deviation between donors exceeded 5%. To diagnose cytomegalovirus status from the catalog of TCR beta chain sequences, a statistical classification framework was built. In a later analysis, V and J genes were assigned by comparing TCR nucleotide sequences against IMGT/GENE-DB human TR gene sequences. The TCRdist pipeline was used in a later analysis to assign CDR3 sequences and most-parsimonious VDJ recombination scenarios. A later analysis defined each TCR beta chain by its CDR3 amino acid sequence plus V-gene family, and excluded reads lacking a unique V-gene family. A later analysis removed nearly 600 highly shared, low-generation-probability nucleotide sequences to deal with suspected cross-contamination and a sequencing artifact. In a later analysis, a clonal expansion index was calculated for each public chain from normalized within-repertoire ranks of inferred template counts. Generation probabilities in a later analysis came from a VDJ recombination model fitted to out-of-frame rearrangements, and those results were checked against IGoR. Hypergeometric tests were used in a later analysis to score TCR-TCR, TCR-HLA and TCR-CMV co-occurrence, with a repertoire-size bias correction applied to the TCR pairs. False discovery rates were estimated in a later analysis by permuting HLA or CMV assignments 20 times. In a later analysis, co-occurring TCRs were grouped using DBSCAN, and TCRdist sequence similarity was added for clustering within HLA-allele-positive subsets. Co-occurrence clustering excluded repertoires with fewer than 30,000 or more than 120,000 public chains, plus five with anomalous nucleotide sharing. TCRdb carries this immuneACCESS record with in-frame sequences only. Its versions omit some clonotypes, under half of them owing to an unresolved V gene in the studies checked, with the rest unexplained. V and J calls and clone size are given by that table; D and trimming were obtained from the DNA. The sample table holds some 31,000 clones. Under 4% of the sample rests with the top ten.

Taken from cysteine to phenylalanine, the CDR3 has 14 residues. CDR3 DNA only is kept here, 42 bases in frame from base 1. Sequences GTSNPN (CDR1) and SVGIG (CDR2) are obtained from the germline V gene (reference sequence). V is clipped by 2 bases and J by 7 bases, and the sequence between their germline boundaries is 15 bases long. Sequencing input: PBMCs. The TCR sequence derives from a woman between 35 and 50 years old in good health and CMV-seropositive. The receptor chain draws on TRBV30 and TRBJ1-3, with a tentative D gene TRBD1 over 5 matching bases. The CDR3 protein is CAWSRLGVGNTIYF. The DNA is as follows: TGTGCCTGGAGTCGACTAGGGGTAGGGAACACCATATATTTT.